The rows below give T cell receptor beta chains drawn from one sample of a study of radiotherapy plus CTLA-4 blockade in lung cancer. TCRdb's copy holds only in-frame clones and misses some; the assay was immunoSEQ multiplex PCR. The repertoire has tens of thousands of clones, roughly 80% of them found once; the top ten carry 8.5%. The sample consisted of peripheral blood, taken from a patient treated with radiotherapy plus ipilimumab. Source of these receptors: a human donor with non-small cell lung cancer who had a complete response to radiotherapy plus ipilimumab. The CDR3 runs from the conserved cysteine through the conserved F or W. D genes are given only for firm matches. Some rows mark clone size as missing; the rest say once, few, many or name a class of expanded clone.

D gene: NA
J gene: TRBJ2-3
CDR3 length: 14
clone size: once
V gene: TRBV30
CDR3 protein: CAWDTSSYTDTQYF
CDR3 DNA: TGTGCCTGGGATACTAGCTCGTACACAGATACGCAGTATTTT

D gene: TRBD1
J gene: TRBJ2-7
CDR3 length: 15
clone size: NA
V gene: TRBV18
CDR3 protein: CASSPGTGGSYEQYF
CDR3 DNA: TGTGCCAGCTCACCTGGGACAGGGGGTAGCTACGAGCAGTACTTC

D gene: NA
J gene: TRBJ1-5
CDR3 length: 13
clone size: NA
V gene: TRBV27
CDR3 protein: CASSFSGNQPQHF
CDR3 DNA: TGTGCCAGCAGTTTCTCAGGGAATCAGCCCCAGCATTTT

D gene: TRBD1
J gene: TRBJ2-7
CDR3 length: 16
clone size: NA
V gene: TRBV6-6
CDR3 protein: CASSFRTGVSSYEQYF
CDR3 DNA: TGTGCCAGCAGTTTCCGGACAGGGGTTAGCTCCTACGAGCAGTACTTC

D gene: NA
J gene: TRBJ2-1
CDR3 length: 12
clone size: NA
V gene: TRBV2
CDR3 protein: CASNRGWDEQFF
CDR3 DNA: TGTGCCAGCAACCGGGGGTGGGATGAGCAGTTCTTC

D gene: NA
J gene: TRBJ1-1
CDR3 length: 12
clone size: NA
V gene: TRBV10-3
CDR3 protein: CAISGAITEAFF
CDR3 DNA: TGTGCCATCAGTGGGGCGATAACTGAAGCTTTCTTT

D gene: TRBD1
J gene: TRBJ2-1
CDR3 length: 14
clone size: NA
V gene: TRBV29-1
CDR3 protein: CSALTGLIRNEQFF
CDR3 DNA: TGCAGCGCTCTGACAGGGTTGATAAGGAATGAGCAGTTCTTC

D gene: NA
J gene: TRBJ2-5
CDR3 length: 14
clone size: NA
V gene: TRBV11-2
CDR3 protein: CASSLGQRRETQYF
CDR3 DNA: TGTGCCAGCAGCCTCGGACAGAGAAGAGAGACCCAGTACTTC

D gene: NA
J gene: TRBJ1-5
CDR3 length: 15
clone size: NA
V gene: TRBV1
CDR3 protein: CTSSQPRDSHQPQHF
CDR3 DNA: TGCACCAGCAGCCAGCCTCGGGACAGTCATCAGCCCCAGCATTTT

D gene: NA
J gene: TRBJ1-2
CDR3 length: 13
clone size: NA
V gene: TRBV6-1
CDR3 protein: CASSEDRDPGYTF
CDR3 DNA: TGTGCCAGCAGTGAAGACAGGGACCCTGGCTACACCTTC

D gene: TRBD1
J gene: TRBJ2-2
CDR3 length: 14
clone size: NA
V gene: TRBV2
CDR3 protein: CASSVDRNSGELFF
CDR3 DNA: TGTGCCAGCAGTGTGGACAGGAACTCCGGGGAGCTGTTTTTT

D gene: NA
J gene: TRBJ1-1
CDR3 length: 12
clone size: NA
V gene: TRBV6-5
CDR3 protein: CASSYSTGEAFF
CDR3 DNA: TGTGCCAGCAGTTATTCGACTGGGGAAGCTTTCTTT

D gene: NA
J gene: TRBJ1-1
CDR3 length: 14
clone size: NA
V gene: TRBV9
CDR3 protein: CASSARQMNTEAFF
CDR3 DNA: TGTGCCAGCAGCGCCCGACAAATGAACACTGAAGCTTTCTTT

D gene: TRBD1
J gene: TRBJ2-3
CDR3 length: 15
clone size: NA
V gene: TRBV18
CDR3 protein: CASSLDRGGTDTQYF
CDR3 DNA: TGTGCCAGCTCACTGGACAGGGGGGGCACAGATACGCAGTATTTT

D gene: NA
J gene: TRBJ1-2
CDR3 length: 15
clone size: NA
V gene: TRBV7-9
CDR3 protein: CASSSQRGGADGYTF
CDR3 DNA: TGTGCCAGCAGCTCCCAACGCGGGGGCGCCGATGGCTACACCTTC

D gene: NA
J gene: TRBJ2-3
CDR3 length: 14
clone size: NA
V gene: TRBV2
CDR3 protein: CASSEWAEEDTQYF
CDR3 DNA: TGTGCCAGCAGTGAATGGGCTGAAGAAGATACGCAGTATTTT

D gene: TRBD1
J gene: TRBJ2-1
CDR3 length: 16
clone size: NA
V gene: TRBV7-2
CDR3 protein: CASSLVGTGGSNEQFF
CDR3 DNA: TGTGCCAGCAGCTTAGTTGGGACAGGGGGTTCGAATGAGCAGTTCTTC

D gene: TRBD1
J gene: TRBJ1-1
CDR3 length: 16
clone size: NA
V gene: TRBV5-6
CDR3 protein: CASSLESGGYSTEAFF
CDR3 DNA: TGTGCCAGCAGCTTGGAGTCAGGGGGGTATAGTACTGAAGCTTTCTTT

D gene: TRBD2
J gene: TRBJ2-5
CDR3 length: 15
clone size: NA
V gene: TRBV5-1
CDR3 protein: CASSLARGGQETQYF
CDR3 DNA: TGCGCCAGCAGCTTGGCCCGCGGGGGGCAAGAGACCCAGTACTTC

D gene: NA
J gene: TRBJ1-1
CDR3 length: 16
clone size: few
V gene: TRBV4-1
CDR3 protein: CASARLPGLSNTEAFF
CDR3 DNA: TGCGCCAGCGCGAGACTGCCAGGGCTTTCGAACACTGAAGCTTTCTTT

D gene: NA
J gene: TRBJ1-1
CDR3 length: 14
clone size: NA
V gene: TRBV28
CDR3 protein: CASSLFAREAEAFF
CDR3 DNA: TGTGCCAGCAGTTTATTCGCCAGGGAGGCTGAAGCTTTCTTT

D gene: NA
J gene: TRBJ1-3
CDR3 length: 16
clone size: few
V gene: TRBV7-9
CDR3 protein: CASSFRTDSSGNTIYF
CDR3 DNA: TGTGCCAGCAGCTTTAGGACAGACAGCTCTGGAAACACCATATATTTT

D gene: NA
J gene: TRBJ1-5
CDR3 length: 14
clone size: few
V gene: TRBV7-2
CDR3 protein: CASSSGVSNQPQHF
CDR3 DNA: TGTGCCAGCAGCTCGGGTGTTAGCAATCAGCCCCAGCATTTT

D gene: NA
J gene: TRBJ2-1
CDR3 length: 14
clone size: NA
V gene: TRBV10-1
CDR3 protein: CASSESEGWGEQFF
CDR3 DNA: TGCGCCAGCAGTGAGTCGGAGGGCTGGGGTGAGCAGTTCTTC

D gene: TRBD1
J gene: TRBJ2-7
CDR3 length: 16
clone size: NA
V gene: TRBV18
CDR3 protein: CASSRTGVTSAYEQYF
CDR3 DNA: TGTGCCAGCTCGCGGACAGGGGTAACTTCTGCCTACGAGCAGTACTTC

D gene: TRBD1
J gene: TRBJ1-5
CDR3 length: 13
clone size: NA
V gene: TRBV28
CDR3 protein: CASTTTGNQPQHF
CDR3 DNA: TGTGCCAGCACCACGACAGGGAATCAGCCCCAGCATTTT

D gene: TRBD1
J gene: TRBJ2-1
CDR3 length: 14
clone size: NA
V gene: TRBV2
CDR3 protein: CASSIGQGVHEQFF
CDR3 DNA: TGTGCCAGCAGTATCGGACAGGGTGTCCATGAGCAGTTCTTC

D gene: NA
J gene: TRBJ1-1
CDR3 length: 13
clone size: NA
V gene: TRBV28
CDR3 protein: CASMRLMNTEAFF
CDR3 DNA: TGTGCCAGCATGAGACTTATGAACACTGAAGCTTTCTTT

D gene: NA
J gene: TRBJ1-2
CDR3 length: 14
clone size: few
V gene: TRBV7-2
CDR3 protein: CASSARVGNYGYTF
CDR3 DNA: TGTGCCAGCAGCGCACGGGTCGGAAACTATGGCTACACCTTC

D gene: TRBD2
J gene: TRBJ2-1
CDR3 length: 15
clone size: NA
V gene: TRBV10-3
CDR3 protein: CAIREKGTSGGEQFF
CDR3 DNA: TGTGCCATCAGGGAAAAAGGGACTAGCGGGGGGGAGCAGTTCTTC

D gene: NA
J gene: TRBJ2-4
CDR3 length: 11
clone size: NA
V gene: TRBV11-3
CDR3 protein: CASRRENIQYF
CDR3 DNA: TGTGCCAGCAGACGAGAAAACATTCAGTACTTC

D gene: NA
J gene: TRBJ2-7
CDR3 length: 16
clone size: once
V gene: TRBV5-4
CDR3 protein: CASSLGMGQDSYEQYF
CDR3 DNA: TGTGCCAGCAGCTTGGGGATGGGGCAGGACTCCTACGAGCAGTACTTC

D gene: NA
J gene: TRBJ1-6
CDR3 length: 14
clone size: few
V gene: TRBV6-1
CDR3 protein: CASSPAGTYSPLHF
CDR3 DNA: TGTGCCAGCAGTCCCGCCGGGACATATTCACCCCTCCACTTT

D gene: TRBD1
J gene: TRBJ1-1
CDR3 length: 16
clone size: NA
V gene: TRBV6-5
CDR3 protein: CASSWRDSPRHTEAFF
CDR3 DNA: TGTGCCAGCAGTTGGCGGGACAGCCCTCGGCACACTGAAGCTTTCTTT

D gene: NA
J gene: TRBJ1-5
CDR3 length: 13
clone size: NA
V gene: TRBV7-9
CDR3 protein: CASSLDGKGAQHF
CDR3 DNA: TGTGCCAGCAGCTTAGACGGGAAGGGGGCCCAGCATTTT

D gene: NA
J gene: TRBJ1-2
CDR3 length: 13
clone size: few
V gene: TRBV7-9
CDR3 protein: CASSPGQIYGYTF
CDR3 DNA: TGTGCCAGCAGTCCCGGACAGATCTATGGCTACACCTTC

D gene: TRBD1
J gene: TRBJ2-6
CDR3 length: 16
clone size: few
V gene: TRBV29-1
CDR3 protein: CSVRGTGMSGANVLTF
CDR3 DNA: TGCAGCGTTCGTGGGACAGGGATGTCTGGGGCCAACGTCCTGACTTTC

D gene: NA
J gene: TRBJ2-2
CDR3 length: 14
clone size: NA
V gene: TRBV11-2
CDR3 protein: CASLRGADTGELFF
CDR3 DNA: TGTGCCAGCCTCCGGGGGGCGGACACCGGGGAGCTGTTTTTT

D gene: NA
J gene: TRBJ2-2
CDR3 length: 15
clone size: NA
V gene: TRBV18
CDR3 protein: CASSPPSRNTGELFF
CDR3 DNA: TGTGCCAGCTCACCACCGAGTAGAAACACCGGGGAGCTGTTTTTT

D gene: TRBD2
J gene: TRBJ2-1
CDR3 length: 16
clone size: once
V gene: TRBV5-1
CDR3 protein: CASSFGGLADYNEQFF
CDR3 DNA: TGCGCCAGCAGCTTTGGGGGACTAGCGGACTACAATGAGCAGTTCTTC

D gene: TRBD1
J gene: TRBJ1-2
CDR3 length: 16
clone size: NA
V gene: TRBV6-5
CDR3 protein: CASSYAQGARNYGYTF
CDR3 DNA: TGTGCCAGCAGTTACGCCCAGGGGGCGCGCAACTATGGCTACACCTTC

D gene: NA
J gene: TRBJ1-5
CDR3 length: 15
clone size: NA
V gene: TRBV6-1
CDR3 protein: CASSVRGASNQPQHF
CDR3 DNA: TGTGCCAGCAGTGTCAGGGGTGCGAGCAATCAGCCCCAGCATTTT

D gene: NA
J gene: TRBJ1-1
CDR3 length: 13
clone size: few
V gene: TRBV7-2
CDR3 protein: CASSLSANTEAFF
CDR3 DNA: TGTGCCAGCAGCTTAAGCGCCAACACTGAAGCTTTCTTT

D gene: NA
J gene: TRBJ2-5
CDR3 length: 13
clone size: NA
V gene: TRBV6-1
CDR3 protein: CASRATGQETQYF
CDR3 DNA: TGTGCCAGCAGGGCGACAGGCCAAGAGACCCAGTACTTC

D gene: TRBD1
J gene: TRBJ2-5
CDR3 length: 13
clone size: NA
V gene: TRBV6-5
CDR3 protein: CASSGTGEETQYF
CDR3 DNA: TGTGCGTCTTCGGGGACAGGGGAAGAGACCCAGTACTTC

D gene: NA
J gene: TRBJ2-1
CDR3 length: 16
clone size: NA
V gene: TRBV7-9
CDR3 protein: CASSRWEGGNYNEQFF
CDR3 DNA: TGTGCCAGCAGCCGCTGGGAGGGGGGCAACTACAATGAGCAGTTCTTC

D gene: TRBD1
J gene: TRBJ1-2
CDR3 length: 12
clone size: NA
V gene: TRBV7-9
CDR3 protein: CASSRGDRPLTF
CDR3 DNA: TGTGCCAGCAGCAGGGGGGACAGACCCTTAACCTTC

D gene: TRBD1
J gene: TRBJ2-2
CDR3 length: 14
clone size: few
V gene: TRBV2
CDR3 protein: CASRTGDWGGELFF
CDR3 DNA: TGTGCCAGCAGGACAGGGGATTGGGGCGGGGAGCTGTTTTTT

D gene: NA
J gene: TRBJ1-5
CDR3 length: 16
clone size: NA
V gene: TRBV27
CDR3 protein: CASSLTGRLGNQPQHF
CDR3 DNA: TGTGCCAGCAGTTTAACAGGGAGACTTGGCAATCAGCCCCAGCATTTT

D gene: TRBD1
J gene: TRBJ2-5
CDR3 length: 14
clone size: NA
V gene: TRBV29-1
CDR3 protein: CSVEGVTGGETQYF
CDR3 DNA: TGCAGCGTCGAGGGAGTAACAGGGGGAGAGACCCAGTACTTC

D gene: TRBD1
J gene: TRBJ1-3
CDR3 length: 15
clone size: NA
V gene: TRBV9
CDR3 protein: CASSTRTGSGNTIYF
CDR3 DNA: TGTGCCAGCAGCACCCGGACAGGCTCTGGAAACACCATATATTTT

D gene: TRBD1
J gene: TRBJ2-5
CDR3 length: 14
clone size: NA
V gene: TRBV7-9
CDR3 protein: CASSWGQGVMAQYF
CDR3 DNA: TGTGCCAGCAGCTGGGGACAGGGGGTGATGGCCCAGTACTTC

D gene: TRBD1
J gene: TRBJ1-2
CDR3 length: 19
clone size: NA
V gene: TRBV30
CDR3 protein: CAWSVWSATRTGEHYGYTF
CDR3 DNA: TGTGCCTGGAGTGTTTGGAGCGCGACTAGGACAGGGGAACACTATGGCTACACCTTC

D gene: TRBD1
J gene: TRBJ1-4
CDR3 length: 15
clone size: NA
V gene: TRBV7-2
CDR3 protein: CASSSQTGLGEKLFF
CDR3 DNA: TGTGCCAGCAGCTCGCAGACAGGGTTAGGGGAAAAACTGTTTTTT